This T cell receptor (beta chain) was captured by sequencing in a study of blood T cell repertoires in COVID-19 (TCRdb year 2020). Looking at the study overall: Collaborator samples came from the United States, Italy and Spain and covered acute and convalescent phases of COVID-19. The prospective study material was composed of cDNA or gDNA derived from T cells, B-cell-depleted T cells, or PBMCs. The dataset comprised deeply sampled blood TCRbeta repertoires from subjects exposed to, actively infected with, or recovered from COVID-19. The repertoires were released in a freely available public database meant as a resource for research on the immune response to SARS-CoV-2. Samples were obtained from the ongoing ImmuneRACE study (first 160 participants) and from some 1,300 subjects provided by 6 global collaborators. Nearly every sample came with metadata listing a de-identified subject ID, COVID-19 status, age in years and sex. HLA class I and class II types, where available, came from metadata supplied by the sample provider rather than from assay-based typing.

Based on the germline V gene, the CDR1 and CDR2 sequences are SGHRS and YFSETQ. V and J lose 1 base and 7 bases, and a span of 14 bases separates them. The CDR3 measures 15 amino acids from cysteine to phenylalanine. Only CDR3 DNA remains: 45 bases, in frame from the first base. On the study overall, not on this receptor specifically: How much clinical and demographic metadata was included differed by source and by participant, and the metadata was provided uncurated.

At one collaborating source in Seattle, patients were enrolled during active infection and were followed longitudinally through the course of disease. The collaborating institutions used their own protocols to collect whole blood in K2EDTA tubes. Collaborator samples were shipped for TCRbeta analysis as frozen whole blood, isolated PBMCs, or DNA extracted from either sample type. The immunoSEQ Assay, a bias-controlled multiplex PCR, was used to amplify TCRbeta CDR3 regions from genomic DNA. The authors' pipeline ran thus. The number of nucleated cells in each sample was estimated by amplification of reference gene primers within the assay. To quantify the absolute abundance of each unique TCRbeta CDR3 rearrangement, sequence reads were collapsed and filtered. Productive Simpson clonality was computed per sample as the square root of Simpson's diversity index over productive rearrangements. TCRdb took this table from immuneACCESS and kept in-frame rearrangements with V and J called. Such tables lack part of the clones; where checked against another copy, unresolved V genes explain under half of the gap, and the rest is unexplained. D and trimming come from the DNA, and the V and J calls and clone size come from that table. Here the sample has around 160,000 clones; 85% to 90% occur a single time. The top ten clones comprise approximately 10% of the sample.

This clone showed up just once. What antigen it recognizes has not been identified. Base qualities are missing; no much larger clone stands one base away. Specimen: peripheral blood. This TCR was recovered from a woman between 70 and 85 years old with COVID-19, enrolled during active disease. Here the chain combines TRBV5-1 and TRBJ1-4, with the D gene not confidently named. Here is the DNA: TGCGCCAGCAGCTTGTATCGAACCTCGGGTGAAAAACTGTTTTTT. Its protein product is CASSLYRTSGEKLFF.